These 13 T cell receptor beta chains share one sample of origin, sequenced in a study of blood T cell repertoires in COVID-19. The protocol was immunoSEQ multiplex PCR, while the TCRdb copy is restricted to in-frame clones and leaves out a portion. The sample shows some 330,000 clones, 65% to 90% of them seen only once. The sample was PBMCs or T cells enriched from blood (not recorded which). These receptors originate from a man aged 25-45 years who had recovered from COVID-19.

V usage is TRBV4-1 and J usage is TRBJ1-5; 8 bases are shared with TRBD1. Germline V lookup: CDR1 MGHRA, CDR2 YSYEKL. Trimming cost V 7 bases and J 6 bases; bases outside gene matches: 8. The CDR3 runs to 14 residues. CDR3 DNA: TGCGCCAGCACTGAACAGGGGGAGGGTCAGCCCCAGCATTTT. It specifies CASTEQGEGQPQHF.

For this clone: Other nucleotide sequences in the sample specify the same CDR3. The CDR3 DNA reads TGCGCCAGCAGCTTGACCACAGGTGAATTGCGGGGCTACACCTTC. Protein sequence: CASSLTTGELRGYTF. The chain uses TRBV5-1 and TRBJ1-2; a possible D gene is TRBD1 (5 bases). V shed 1 base and J shed 8 bases, with 18 bases lying between them. Germline values: CDR1 SGHRS, CDR2 YFSETQ. CDR3 length: 15 residues.

The chain joins TRBV2 to TRBJ2-5; perhaps TRBD1 as D (5 bases). Germline CDR1 reads SNHLY; CDR2 reads FYNNEI. Trimming stripped 7 bases from V and 5 bases from J, with 14 bases between. The CDR3 length is 13 residues. CDR3 in amino acids: CASIPSGWETQYF. The CDR3 nucleotides read TGTGCCAGCATCCCTTCAGGGTGGGAGACCCAGTACTTC.

This chain joins TRBV20-1 and TRBJ2-1; D possibly corresponds to TRBD1 (5 bases). V lost 3 bases and J lost 0, with 6 bases in between. Looked up from germline, CDR1 is DFQATT and CDR2 is SNEGSKA (reference sequence). The CDR3 loop spans 13 amino acids. In DNA, the CDR3 is TGCAGTGCTAGTGACAGCTCCTACAATGAGCAGTTCTTC. This encodes CSASDSSYNEQFF.

This clone was observed a single time. The rearrangement joins TRBV5-4 to TRBJ2-1; TRBD1 might be the D (6 bases). The ends were cut back, 0 bases at V and 0 bases at J, with 7 bases in the middle. The CDR3 totals 15 residues. In germline, CDR1 is SGHNT, CDR2 YYREEE (reference sequence). In DNA form, the CDR3 reads TGTGCCAGCAGCTTGGTGGGGGCCTCCTACAATGAGCAGTTCTTC. This encodes CASSLVGASYNEQFF.

The rearrangement uses TRBV4-1 and TRBJ2-1; 8 bases line up with TRBD2. Germline V gene lookup returns CDR1 MGHRA and CDR2 YSYEKL. This CDR3 region has 15 residues. The ends lost 4 bases at V and 4 bases at J; junction bases unmatched: 6. This CDR3 reads CASSPQRGPYNEQFF. CDR3 DNA sequence: TGCGCCAGCAGCCCTCAGCGGGGGCCTTACAATGAGCAGTTCTTC.

V and J are TRBV30 and TRBJ1-6; 10 bases fit TRBD1. Per germline, CDR1 GTSNPN and CDR2 SVGIG (reference sequence). The J segment lost 1 base and the V segment lost 2 bases, leaving 2 bases of the junction unmatched. The CDR3 contains 16 residues. Here the CDR3 reads CAWSPGQGSYNSPLHF. The CDR3 bases are TGTGCCTGGAGTCCGGGACAGGGGTCCTATAATTCACCCCTCCACTTT. Full variable domain (remainder filled in from reference TRBV30 and TRBJ1-6): SQTIHQWPATLVQPVGSPLSLECTVEGTSNPNLYWYRQAAGRGLQLLFYSVGIGQISSEVPQNLSASRPQDRQFILSSKKLLLSDSGFYLCAWSPGQGSYNSPLHFGNGTRLTVT.

This chain joins TRBV24-1 and TRBJ1-3; the D gene is possibly TRBD1 (6 bases). From germline, CDR1 is KGHDR and CDR2 SFDVKD. The CDR3 is 14 amino acids. V lost 6 bases to trimming and J lost 4 bases, with 12 bases between them. CDR3 residues: CATSSGGPGNTIYF. The DNA of the CDR3 is TGTGCCACCAGTAGCGGGGGGCCAGGAAACACCATATATTTT.

This sequence joins TRBV10-3 and TRBJ1-1, with D maybe TRBD1 (5 bases). V lost 6 bases to trimming and J lost 1 base, with 24 bases between them. Germline assignment: CDR1 ENHRY and CDR2 SYGVKD. This CDR3 region has 18 residues. The CDR3 here is CAIREGAQGGRGNTEAFF. Here the CDR3 DNA reads TGTGCCATCAGAGAAGGGGCCCAAGGAGGGAGGGGGAACACTGAAGCTTTCTTT.

This chain joins TRBV14 and TRBJ1-1; D is unresolved. Germline V gives CDR1 SGHDN, CDR2 FVKESK. V gave up 4 bases and J gave up 8 bases, with 23 bases separating them. CDR3 size: 16 residues. Here the CDR3 DNA reads TGTGCCAGCAGCCCTTTACAGACAATAATGAACGTAGAAGCTTTCTTT. It specifies CASSPLQTIMNVEAFF.

This sequence joins TRBV5-1 and TRBJ1-6, with D possibly matching TRBD1 (5 bases). The CDR3 contains 15 residues. Per the germline V gene, CDR1 is SGHRS and CDR2 is YFSETQ. The V and J ends lost 1 base and 7 bases respectively, with 12 bases between them. The CDR3 here is CASSLLGEGNSPLHF. In DNA, the CDR3 is TGCGCCAGCAGCTTGCTAGGGGAGGGGAATTCACCCCTCCACTTT.

This clone was observed a few times. The chain carries TRBV18 and TRBJ1-4, with D possibly matching TRBD1 (6 bases). V lost 3 bases to trimming and J lost 8 bases, with 19 bases between them. CDR1 and CDR2 (germline): KGHSH, LQKENI. There are 16 residues in the CDR3. CDR3 amino acids: CASSPLMQDRGEKLFF. Here the CDR3 DNA reads TGTGCCAGCTCACCTCTTATGCAGGACAGAGGGGAAAAACTGTTTTTT. Filled out from reference TRBV18 and TRBJ1-4, the complete variable domain reads NAGVMQNPRHLVRRRGQEARLRCSPMKGHSHVYWYRQLPEEGLKFMVYLQKENIIDESGMPKERFSAEFPKEGPSILRIQQVVRGDSAAYFCASSPLMQDRGEKLFFGSGTQLSVL.

This clone was picked up many times. The V and J genes are TRBV2 and TRBJ2-7; 7 bases line up with TRBD1. Germline CDR1 SNHLY, CDR2 FYNNEI. This CDR3 comprises 13 residues. Losses at the gene ends were 10 bases for V and 1 base for J; bases not matched to a gene: 7. For the CDR3, the DNA is TGTGCCATCACAGGGGTAGATTCCTACGAGCAGTACTTC. Encoded protein: CAITGVDSYEQYF.